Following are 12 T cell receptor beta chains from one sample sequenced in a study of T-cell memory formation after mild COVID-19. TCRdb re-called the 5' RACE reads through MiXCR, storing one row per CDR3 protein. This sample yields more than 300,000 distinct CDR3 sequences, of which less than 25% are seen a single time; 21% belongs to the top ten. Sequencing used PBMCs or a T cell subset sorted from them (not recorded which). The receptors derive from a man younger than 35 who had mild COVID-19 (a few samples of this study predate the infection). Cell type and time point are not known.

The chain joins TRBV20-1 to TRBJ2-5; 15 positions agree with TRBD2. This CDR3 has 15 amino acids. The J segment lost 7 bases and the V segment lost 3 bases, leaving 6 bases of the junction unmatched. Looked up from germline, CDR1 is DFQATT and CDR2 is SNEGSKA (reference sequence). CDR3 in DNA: TGCAGTGCTAGCGGACTAGCGGGGGGGCTCGGGACCCAGTACTTC. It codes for CSASGLAGGLGTQYF.

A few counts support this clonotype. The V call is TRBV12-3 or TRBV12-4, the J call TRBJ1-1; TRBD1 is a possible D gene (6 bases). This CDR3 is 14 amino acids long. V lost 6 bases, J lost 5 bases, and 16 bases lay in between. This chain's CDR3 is CASRLQGLGTEAFF. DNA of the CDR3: TGTGCCAGCAGGCTACAGGGACTGGGGACTGAAGCTTTCTTT.

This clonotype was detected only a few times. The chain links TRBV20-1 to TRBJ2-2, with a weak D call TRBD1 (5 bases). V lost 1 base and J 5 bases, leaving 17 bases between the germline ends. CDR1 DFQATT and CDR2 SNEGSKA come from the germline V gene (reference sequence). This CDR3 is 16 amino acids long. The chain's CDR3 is CSARVLGLVETGELFF. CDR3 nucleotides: TGCAGTGCTAGAGTGTTGGGGCTCGTTGAAACCGGGGAGCTGTTTTTT.

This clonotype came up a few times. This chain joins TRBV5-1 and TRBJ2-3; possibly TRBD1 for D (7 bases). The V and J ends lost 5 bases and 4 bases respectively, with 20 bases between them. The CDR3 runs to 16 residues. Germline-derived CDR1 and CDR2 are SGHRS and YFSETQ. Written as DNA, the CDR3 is TGCGCCAGCAGGGTACAAGGAGGGGGCGGTGCAGATACGCAGTATTTT. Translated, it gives CASRVQGGGGADTQYF.

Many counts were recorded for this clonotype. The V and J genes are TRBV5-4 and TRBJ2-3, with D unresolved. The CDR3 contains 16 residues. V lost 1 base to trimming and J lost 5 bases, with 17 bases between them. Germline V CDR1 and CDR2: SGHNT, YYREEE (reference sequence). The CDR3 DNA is TGTGCCAGCAGCTTGAGCTCTAGTAGGTTGGGAGATACGCAGTATTTT. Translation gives CASSLSSSRLGDTQYF.

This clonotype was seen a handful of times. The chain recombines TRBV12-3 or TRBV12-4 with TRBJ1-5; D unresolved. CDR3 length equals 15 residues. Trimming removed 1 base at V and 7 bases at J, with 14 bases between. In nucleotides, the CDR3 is TGTGCCAGCAGTTTAGGAGGAGGGCTCGAACAGCCCCAGCATTTT. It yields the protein CASSLGGGLEQPQHF.

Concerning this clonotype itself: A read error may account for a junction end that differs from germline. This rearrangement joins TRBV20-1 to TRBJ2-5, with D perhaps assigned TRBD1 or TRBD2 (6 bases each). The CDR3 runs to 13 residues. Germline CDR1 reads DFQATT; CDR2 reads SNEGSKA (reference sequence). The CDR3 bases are TGCAGTGCGAGAGAGGGGGGCCATGAGACCCAGTACTTC. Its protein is CSAREGGHETQYF.

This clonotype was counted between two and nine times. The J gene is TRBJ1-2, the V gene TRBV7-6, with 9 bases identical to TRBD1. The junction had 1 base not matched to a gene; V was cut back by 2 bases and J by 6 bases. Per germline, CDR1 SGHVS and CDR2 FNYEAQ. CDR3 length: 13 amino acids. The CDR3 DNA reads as TGTGCCAGCAGCTTACGACAGGGGGATGGCTACACCTTC. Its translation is CASSLRQGDGYTF.

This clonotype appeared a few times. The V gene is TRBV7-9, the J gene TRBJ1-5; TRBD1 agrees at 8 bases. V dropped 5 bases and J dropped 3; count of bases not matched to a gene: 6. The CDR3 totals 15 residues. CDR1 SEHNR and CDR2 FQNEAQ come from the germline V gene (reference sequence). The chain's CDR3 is CASSAGTGYNQPQHF. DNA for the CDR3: TGTGCCAGCAGCGCCGGGACAGGTTACAATCAGCCCCAGCATTTT.

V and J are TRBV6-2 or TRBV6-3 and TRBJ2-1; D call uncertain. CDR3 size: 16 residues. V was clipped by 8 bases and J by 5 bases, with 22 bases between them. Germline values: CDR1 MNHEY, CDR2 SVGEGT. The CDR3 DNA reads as TGTGCCAGCCAGCAAGCCTTAAGGCCAAAGAACAATGAGCAGTTCTTC. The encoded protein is CASQQALRPKNNEQFF.

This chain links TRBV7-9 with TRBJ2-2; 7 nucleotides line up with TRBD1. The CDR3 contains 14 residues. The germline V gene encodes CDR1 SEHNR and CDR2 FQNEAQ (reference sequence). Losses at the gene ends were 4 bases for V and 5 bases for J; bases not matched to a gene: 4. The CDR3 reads CASSSQGRTGELFF. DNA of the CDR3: TGTGCCAGCAGCTCACAGGGGCGGACCGGGGAGCTGTTTTTT.

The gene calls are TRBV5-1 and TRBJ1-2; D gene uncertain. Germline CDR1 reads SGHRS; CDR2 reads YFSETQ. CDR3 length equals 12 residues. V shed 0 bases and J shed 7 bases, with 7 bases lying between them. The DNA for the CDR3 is TGCGCCAGCAGCTTGGACGTTTTTGGCTACACCTTC. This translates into CASSLDVFGYTF. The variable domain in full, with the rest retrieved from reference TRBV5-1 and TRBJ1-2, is KAGVTQTPRYLIKTRGQQVTLSCSPISGHRSVSWYQQTPGQGLQFLFEYFSETQRNKGNFPGRFSGRQFSNSRSEMNVSTLELGDSALYLCASSLDVFGYTFGSGTRLTVV.